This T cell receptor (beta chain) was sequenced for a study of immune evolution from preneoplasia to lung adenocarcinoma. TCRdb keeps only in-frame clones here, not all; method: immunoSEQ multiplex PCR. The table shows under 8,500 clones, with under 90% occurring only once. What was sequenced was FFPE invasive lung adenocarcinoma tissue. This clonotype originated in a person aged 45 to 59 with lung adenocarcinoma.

The CDR3 loop is CSVERTRPTDTQYF. As DNA, the CDR3 is TGCAGCGTTGAAAGGACTAGGCCCACAGATACGCAGTATTTT. J is TRBJ2-3 and V is TRBV29-1, with 7 bases matching TRBD2. From germline, CDR1 is SQVTM and CDR2 ANQGSEA. This CDR3 contains 14 residues. J was trimmed by 2 bases and V by 2 bases; bases with no gene match: 4.